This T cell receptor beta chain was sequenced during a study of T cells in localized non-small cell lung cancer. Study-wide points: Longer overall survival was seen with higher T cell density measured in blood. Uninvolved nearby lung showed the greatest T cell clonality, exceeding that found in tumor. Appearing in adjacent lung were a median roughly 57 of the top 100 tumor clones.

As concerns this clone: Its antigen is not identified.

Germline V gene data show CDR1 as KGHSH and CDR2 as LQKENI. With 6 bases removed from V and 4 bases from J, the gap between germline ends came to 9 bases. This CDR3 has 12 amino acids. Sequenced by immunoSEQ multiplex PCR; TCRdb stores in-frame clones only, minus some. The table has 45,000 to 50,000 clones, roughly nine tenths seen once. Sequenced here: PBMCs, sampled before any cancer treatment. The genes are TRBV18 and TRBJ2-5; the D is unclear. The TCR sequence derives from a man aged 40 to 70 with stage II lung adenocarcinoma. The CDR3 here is CASSQFRETQYF. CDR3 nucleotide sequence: TGTGCCAGCTCGCAATTTCGAGAGACCCAGTACTTC. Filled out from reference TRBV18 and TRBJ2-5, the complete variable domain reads NAGVMQNPRHLVRRRGQEARLRCSPMKGHSHVYWYRQLPEEGLKFMVYLQKENIIDESGMPKERFSAEFPKEGPSILRIQQVVRGDSAAYFCASSQFRETQYFGPGTRLLVL.